The sequence of this T cell receptor (beta chain) was determined in a study of T cell responses to AZD1222 COVID-19 vaccine. In regard to this clone: Its cognate antigen is unknown.

Pooling was applied to second doses at about 4 or about 12 weeks. Here immunoSEQ multiplex PCR was the method, and the copy in TCRdb shows in-frame clones only, minus some. The sample shows more than 100,000 clones, 87% of them seen only once. Study outcomes and limitations: Per reports, nearly half of all spike-specific TCRs target regions that are unmutated in variants. Repertoires were collected only later (after the peak T cell response had occurred). Just five or six AZD1222 recipients were seropositive at baseline.

This material consisted of peripheral blood, taken 28 days after the second AZD1222 dose. The clonotype originates from an adult who received the AZD1222 COVID-19 vaccine.

The CDR3: CASSPRASGYNEQFF. CDR3 DNA sequence: TGTGCCAGCTCACCAAGGGCTAGCGGGTACAATGAGCAGTTCTTC. J is TRBJ2-1 and V is TRBV18, with TRBD2 matching 8 bases. Germline V gene data show CDR1 as KGHSH and CDR2 as LQKENI. This CDR3 has 15 residues. With V trimmed by 2 bases and J by 4 bases, 4 bases remained unmatched.